A selection of T cell receptor beta chains follows, all from one sample in a study of early stage breast cancer tumors. Profiling relied on immunoSEQ multiplex PCR, and the TCRdb table lists in-frame clones only, not all of them. The sample records about 9,700 clones, 60% to 85% being singletons. Sequenced material: normal breast tissue next to the tumor. These receptors were taken from a person between 35 and 49 years old with breast cancer. Both conserved end residues are part of each CDR3. A D gene is named only where the DNA matches it firmly. Size is stated for part of the rows, as once, few or many counts, or as a class when the clone is expanded.

V gene	J gene	clone size	D gene	CDR3 protein	CDR3 DNA
TRBV5-6	TRBJ2-7	NA	TRBD2	CASSLVAGAEQYF	TGTGCCAGCAGCTTGGTGGCGGGAGCCGAGCAGTACTTC
TRBV5-4	TRBJ2-2	NA	TRBD2	CASSTSAGVLTGELFF	TGTGCCAGCAGCACTAGCGCGGGAGTCCTCACCGGGGAGCTGTTTTTT
TRBV25-1	TRBJ2-2	NA	NA	CASSLFGVGELFF	TGTGCCAGCAGTCTATTCGGGGTCGGGGAGCTGTTTTTT
TRBV30	TRBJ2-5	NA	NA	CAWSVGIWQETQYF	TGTGCCTGGAGTGTCGGAATCTGGCAAGAGACCCAGTACTTC
TRBV28	TRBJ1-5	NA	NA	CASSLRDSHQPQHF	TGTGCCAGCAGTTTAAGAGATAGTCATCAGCCCCAGCATTTT
TRBV6-6	TRBJ2-1	NA	TRBD2	CASTSEYNEQFF	TGTGCCTCGACTAGCGAGTACAATGAGCAGTTCTTC
TRBV5-6	TRBJ1-4	NA	NA	CASSWGPGGDEKLFF	TGTGCCAGCAGCTGGGGACCCGGAGGGGATGAAAAACTGTTTTTT
TRBV7-3	TRBJ2-1	NA	NA	CASSLWSSSYNEQFF	TGTGCCAGCAGCTTATGGTCAAGCTCCTACAATGAGCAGTTCTTC
TRBV5-1	TRBJ2-7	few	NA	CASSLVTGQSYEQYF	TGCGCCAGCAGCTTGGTTACCGGACAGTCCTACGAGCAGTACTTC
TRBV19	TRBJ2-7	NA	TRBD1	CASSIQGASYEQYF	TGTGCCAGTAGTATCCAGGGGGCTTCCTACGAGCAGTACTTC
TRBV5-8	TRBJ2-5	NA	NA	CASSHTLGGQETQYF	TGTGCCAGCAGCCACACACTAGGGGGGCAAGAGACCCAGTACTTC
TRBV10-2	TRBJ2-3	NA	NA	CASSDRGSTDTQYF	TGCGCCAGCAGTGATAGGGGGAGCACAGATACGCAGTATTTT
TRBV30	TRBJ2-7	medium-sized	TRBD1	CAWRQGRIPYEQYF	TGTGCCTGGCGACAGGGAAGGATCCCCTACGAGCAGTACTTC
TRBV6-5	TRBJ2-7	NA	TRBD2	CASQSQRGYYEQYF	TGTGCCAGCCAGTCCCAGCGGGGATACTACGAGCAGTACTTC
TRBV5-1	TRBJ2-7	NA	NA	CASSPWAEGRSGEQYF	TGCGCCAGCAGCCCATGGGCGGAGGGACGATCTGGCGAGCAGTACTTC
TRBV5-8	TRBJ2-3	NA	NA	CASSSRWGTDTQYF	TGTGCCAGCAGCTCCCGGTGGGGCACAGATACGCAGTATTTT
TRBV7-9	TRBJ2-3	NA	TRBD2	CASGTNTDTQYF	TGTGCCAGCGGGACTAACACAGATACGCAGTATTTT
TRBV12-5	TRBJ2-3	NA	TRBD1	CASGLGQGARPDTQYF	TGTGCTAGTGGTTTGGGACAGGGGGCCCGGCCAGATACGCAGTATTTT
TRBV5-1	TRBJ1-3	NA	NA	CASSQGPPSDGNTIYF	TGCGCCAGCAGCCAAGGACCTCCCTCGGACGGAAACACCATATATTTT
TRBV27	TRBJ2-3	NA	TRBD1	CASSWDRAPDTQYF	TGTGCCAGCAGCTGGGACAGGGCGCCAGATACGCAGTATTTT
TRBV5-1	TRBJ2-3	NA	TRBD1	CASSQGQDEDTQYF	TGCGCCAGCAGCCAAGGACAGGATGAAGATACGCAGTATTTT
TRBV19	TRBJ2-1	NA	NA	CASSIARVSNEQFF	TGTGCCAGTAGTATAGCGAGGGTTAGCAATGAGCAGTTCTTC
TRBV2	TRBJ2-2	NA	NA	CASTLNTGELFF	TGTGCCAGCACACTTAACACCGGGGAGCTGTTTTTT
TRBV11-3	TRBJ2-7	NA	TRBD1	CASSFSGTGGFEQYF	TGTGCCAGCAGCTTCTCCGGGACAGGGGGGTTCGAGCAGTACTTC
TRBV29-1	TRBJ2-3	NA	NA	CSVGFRASGTDTQYF	TGCAGCGTTGGGTTTAGGGCTTCGGGCACAGATACGCAGTATTTT
TRBV25-1	TRBJ2-5	NA	NA	CASSEGHEGQETQYF	TGTGCCAGCAGTGAAGGACACGAGGGCCAAGAGACCCAGTACTTC
TRBV7-9	TRBJ2-5	NA	NA	CASSLASETQYF	TGTGCCAGCAGCTTAGCCTCGGAGACCCAGTACTTC
TRBV19	TRBJ1-2	NA	TRBD1	CASRSGQGNGYTF	TGTGCCAGTAGGTCGGGACAGGGGAATGGCTACACCTTC